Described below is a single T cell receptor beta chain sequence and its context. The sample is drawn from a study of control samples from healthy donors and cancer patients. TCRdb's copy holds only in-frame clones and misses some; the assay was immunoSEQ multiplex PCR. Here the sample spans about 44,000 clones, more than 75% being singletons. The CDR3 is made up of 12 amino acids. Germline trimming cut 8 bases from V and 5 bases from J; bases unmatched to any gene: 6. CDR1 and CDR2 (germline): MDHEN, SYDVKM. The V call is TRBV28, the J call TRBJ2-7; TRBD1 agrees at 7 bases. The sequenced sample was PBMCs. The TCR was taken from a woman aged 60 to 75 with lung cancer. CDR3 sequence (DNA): TGTGCCAGCCGACAGGGTATCGACGAGCAGTACTTC. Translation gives CASRQGIDEQYF.